What follows describes a single TCR beta chain. Antigen specificity is unknown. Donors contributed one heparinised blood draw apiece, averaging roughly 0.12 L. The study reverse transcribed the entire isolated RNA, so it sequenced expressed TCRB transcripts. Mean read depth for naive, central memory and regulatory T cell samples was a few million reads. TCRdb's table, derived via immunoSEQ multiplex PCR, lists solely in-frame clones and lacks some. The table records roughly 370,000 clones, about 15% of them present only once. These data are taken from a study of beta chain features in type 1 diabetes. Study-wide results and limits: Naive, central memory and Treg TCRB repertoires appeared more alike in patients than in healthy donors.

V was cut by 3 bases and J by 6 bases, with 12 bases left in between. Looked up from germline, CDR1 is SGHNT and CDR2 is YYREEE (reference sequence). The CDR3 spans 13 residues. The TCR comes from a man aged 30-40 years in good health. The chain uses TRBV5-4 and TRBJ1-2; D remains unclear. Input material: naive CD4+ T cells from blood. CDR3 DNA sequence: TGTGCCAGCAGCTCGGAAAAGAACGATGGCTACACCTTC. It codes for CASSSEKNDGYTF.